The 5 T cell receptor beta chains presented below share a single source sample, sequenced in a study of blood T cell repertoires in COVID-19. Clones were sequenced by immunoSEQ multiplex PCR, and TCRdb holds only the in-frame ones, with some missing. Here the sample spans 150,000 to 200,000 clones, roughly 80% being singletons. The sequencing input was PBMCs or T cells enriched from blood (not recorded which). The receptors stem from a woman aged 60 to 75 with acute COVID-19.

V gene TRBV27 combines with J gene TRBJ1-1, with D unresolved. Trimming pared 4 bases from V and 10 bases from J, leaving 19 bases between. The CDR3 contains 14 residues. Germline V gene data show CDR1 as MNHEY and CDR2 as SMNVEV (reference sequence). CDR3 DNA: TGTGCCAGCAGTTCCTTTGGAGGGCTTTTGAGAGCTTTCTTT. Its protein is CASSSFGGLLRAFF.

The chain links TRBV2 to TRBJ2-5; TRBD2 matches 7 bases. This CDR3 is built from 14 residues. From germline, CDR1 is SNHLY and CDR2 FYNNEI. Trimming at V came to 7 bases and at J to 5 bases, leaving 10 bases not matched to a gene. The CDR3 region has the DNA TGTGCCAGCAATAGGGAGGGGCGATACGAGACCCAGTACTTC. It codes for CASNREGRYETQYF. The full variable domain, rest sourced from reference TRBV2 and TRBJ2-5, is EPEVTQTPSHQVTQMGQEVILRCVPISNHLYFYWYRQILGQKVEFLVSFYNNEISEKSEIFDDQFSVERPDGSNFTLKIRSTKLEDSAMYFCASNREGRYETQYFGPGTRLLVL.

The CDR3: CASSPLTSGSGNEQFF. In nucleotides, the CDR3 is TGTGCCTCCTCCCCCCTAACTAGCGGGAGCGGCAATGAGCAGTTCTTC. This sequence joins TRBV10-3 and TRBJ2-1; 11 nucleotides agree with TRBD2. CDR3 length: 16 residues. Germline values: CDR1 ENHRY, CDR2 SYGVKD. The V segment lost 11 bases and the J segment 6 bases; nucleotides outside the gene matches: 15.

This chain joins TRBV4-1 and TRBJ1-2, with D perhaps TRBD1 (5 bases). Germline CDR1 is MGHRA and CDR2 is YSYEKL. V was trimmed by 4 bases and J by 8 bases, leaving 17 bases between them. The CDR3 has 14 amino acids. CDR3 coding DNA: TGCGCCAGCAGCCTTTCAGGGATAGAACGAGGCTACACCTTC. It translates to CASSLSGIERGYTF.

The V gene is TRBV5-4, the J gene TRBJ2-7; D perhaps matches TRBD2 (6 bases). The CDR3 has 15 amino acids. From germline, CDR1 is SGHNT and CDR2 YYREEE (reference sequence). Between the trimmed V and J ends, which lost 1 base and 7 bases, there was a span of 18 bases. The DNA of the CDR3 is TGTGCCAGCAGCTTGTTCGGTGGGAGGCCGGGGGAGCAGTACTTC. Protein sequence: CASSLFGGRPGEQYF.